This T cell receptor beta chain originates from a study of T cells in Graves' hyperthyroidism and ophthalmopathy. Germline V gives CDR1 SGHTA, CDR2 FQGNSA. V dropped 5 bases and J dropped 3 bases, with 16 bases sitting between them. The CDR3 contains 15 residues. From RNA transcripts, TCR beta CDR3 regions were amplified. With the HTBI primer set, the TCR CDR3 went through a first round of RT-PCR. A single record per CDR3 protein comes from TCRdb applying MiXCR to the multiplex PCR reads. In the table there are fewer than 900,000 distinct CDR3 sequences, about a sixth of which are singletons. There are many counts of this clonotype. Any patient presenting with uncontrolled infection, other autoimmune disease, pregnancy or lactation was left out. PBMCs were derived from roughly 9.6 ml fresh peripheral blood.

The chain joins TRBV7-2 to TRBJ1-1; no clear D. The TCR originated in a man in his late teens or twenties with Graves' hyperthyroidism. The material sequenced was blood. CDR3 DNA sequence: TGTGCCAGCAGCCACCCCCTTATCACGGACACTGAAGCTTTCTTT. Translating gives CASSHPLITDTEAFF.